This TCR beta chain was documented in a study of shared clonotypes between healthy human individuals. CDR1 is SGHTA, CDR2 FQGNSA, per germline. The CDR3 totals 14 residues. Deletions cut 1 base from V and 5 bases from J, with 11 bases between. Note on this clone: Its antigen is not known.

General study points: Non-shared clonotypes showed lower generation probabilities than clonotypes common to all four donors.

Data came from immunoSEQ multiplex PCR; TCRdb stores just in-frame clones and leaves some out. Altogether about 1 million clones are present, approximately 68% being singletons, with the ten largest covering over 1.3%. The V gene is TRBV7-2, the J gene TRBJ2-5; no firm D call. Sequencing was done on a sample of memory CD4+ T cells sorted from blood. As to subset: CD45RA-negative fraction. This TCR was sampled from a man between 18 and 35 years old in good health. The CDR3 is CASSLDLSMETQYF. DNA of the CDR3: TGTGCCAGCAGCTTAGATCTAAGTATGGAGACCCAGTACTTC.